This T cell receptor (beta chain) stems from a study of T-cell reconstitution after alpha-beta-depleted transplantation in children. Remarks on this clonotype: Antigen unknown.

Study-wide results and caveats: Elevated TCRbeta diversity at day 60 was traced, in some patients, to surviving recipient T cells and thymic progenitors.

The CDR3 runs to 14 residues. Germline assignment: CDR1 KGHDR and CDR2 SFDVKD. V shed 9 bases and J 2 bases; nucleotides not matched to a gene: 5. Unique molecular identifiers tagged the TCRbeta library. TCRdb passed the PCR reads through MiXCR, listing each CDR3 protein once. Found here are roughly 790,000 distinct CDR3 sequences, around 15% of them singletons; the top ten hold under 6%. V gene TRBV24-1 combines with J gene TRBJ2-1; 8 positions match TRBD1. This sequence was found in a male patient aged 5 to 17 who had a stem cell transplant for acute lymphoblastic leukemia, so the T cells may come from the graft donor. Sequencing was performed on PBMCs, mostly from graft donor cells, taken 360 days after TCRalphabeta/CD19-depleted stem cell transplant. CDR3 coding DNA: TGTGCCACCCAGGGGGCGTCCCCCTACAATGAGCAGTTCTTC. Translated, it gives CATQGASPYNEQFF.